This passage covers 4 T cell receptor beta chains from one sample sequenced in a study of metastatic and nonmetastatic thyroid tumors. Thyroid surgery was performed in patients who had received no treatment beforehand. TCRdb ran MiXCR on the PCR reads. This sample yields about 21,000 clones, of which roughly 26% are seen a single time; roughly 10% belongs to the top ten. Sequenced input: tumor tissue. These receptors came from a female donor with papillary thyroid cancer or a benign thyroid nodule (not recorded which). Some clones in this sample may be carry-over from other donors' samples.

There are many counts of this clone. The chain links TRBV18 to TRBJ1-1; D ambiguous. This CDR3 is built from 13 residues. Germline V gene data show CDR1 as KGHSH and CDR2 as LQKENI. The V end was cut by 2 bases, the J end by 0 bases, with 4 bases between. CDR3 bases: TGTGCCAGCTCACCAGACATGAACACTGAAGCTTTCTTT. This encodes CASSPDMNTEAFF.

J is TRBJ2-7 and V is TRBV6-1, with D uncertain. The V gene lost 1 base and the J gene lost 6 bases, with 16 bases spanning the gap. This CDR3 has 15 residues. CDR1 MNHNS and CDR2 SASEGT come from the germline V gene. Here the CDR3 reads CASSEDYPWQTEQYV. The DNA of the CDR3 is TGTGCCAGCAGTGAAGACTACCCTTGGCAGACCGAGCAGTACGTC.

The genes are TRBV11-2 and TRBJ1-1; D is perhaps TRBD1 (6 bases). Germline values: CDR1 SGHAT, CDR2 FQNNGV. V was trimmed by 4 bases and J by 0 bases, leaving 21 bases between them. The CDR3 length is 18 residues. Here the CDR3 reads CASSSPTSGAQVNTEAFF. DNA of the CDR3: TGTGCCAGCAGCTCACCGACTTCAGGGGCTCAGGTGAACACTGAAGCTTTCTTT.

Comments on this clone: The junction and the germline gene differ at one end; a read error may be behind it. The chain has TRBV28 and TRBJ2-5; TRBD2 matches 12 bases. This CDR3 comprises 18 residues. Germline assignment: CDR1 MDHEN and CDR2 SYDVKM. CDR3 region: CAITLGASGRVAQETQCF. As DNA, the CDR3 is TGTGCCATCACCTTGGGGGCTAGCGGGAGGGTGGCCCAAGAGACCCAGTGCTTC. Full variable domain (rest looked up from reference TRBV28 and TRBJ2-5): DVKVTQSSRYLVKRTGEKVFLECVQDMDHENMFWYRQDPGLGLRLIYFSYDVKMKEKGDIPEGYSVSREKKERFSLILESASTNQTSMYLCAITLGASGRVAQETQCFGPGTRLLVL.